Listed here is a single T cell receptor beta chain. Its antigen is still unknown. CDR3 length: 12 amino acids. The V segment lost 2 bases and the J segment 10 bases; nucleotides outside the gene matches: 1. CDR1 and CDR2 (germline): LGHDT, YNNKEL (reference sequence). Profiled with immunoSEQ multiplex PCR; TCRdb holds only in-frame clones, not every one. The repertoire consists of 98,000 or so clones, with 88% occurring once and the leading ten covering approximately 15%. The data originate from a study of T cell responses to AZD1222 COVID-19 vaccine. The study's findings and limits: Researchers took repertoire samples only after the peak T cell response had come. Baseline seropositivity occurred in only 5 to 7 AZD1222 recipients.

It was second doses at about 4 or about 12 weeks that were pooled. The sequenced sample was peripheral blood, obtained 28 days after the second AZD1222 dose. The V and J genes are TRBV3-1 (or the pseudogene TRBV3-2) and TRBJ2-1; TRBD2 aligns across 8 bases. This sequence originates from an adult who received the AZD1222 COVID-19 vaccine. The CDR3 reads CASSQRTSEQFF. In DNA form, the CDR3 reads TGTGCCAGCAGCCAACGGACTAGCGAGCAGTTCTTC.